This entry describes one T cell receptor beta chain. CDR1 and CDR2 (germline): SGHDT, YYEEEE. The V and J ends lost 2 bases and 2 bases respectively, with 11 bases between them. The CDR3 length is 15 residues. The data were obtained in a study of a mutant IDH1 vaccine in newly diagnosed glioma. Study information: Most had both radiotherapy and temozolomide beforehand; others had only one.

Stated time point: baseline, week 1 (first vaccination visit). As for treatment: pre-vaccination baseline after standard-of-care therapy. New WHO grade 3 or 4 astrocytomas that were IDH1-mutant and ATRX-lost had been found in donors. Clones were read by immunoSEQ multiplex PCR, and TCRdb kept only the in-frame ones, dropping some. The repertoire has 70,000 to 95,000 clones, roughly four fifths of them found once; the top ten carry nearly 5.5%. This receptor was identified in a man in his forties with glioma. Some clones in this sample may be carry-over from other donors' samples. The chain couples TRBV5-6 to TRBJ1-5; D is ambiguous. Sequences were derived from PBMCs, sampled from a glioma patient treated with radiotherapy, temozolomide or both. CDR3 DNA sequence: TGTGCCAGCAGCTTTCTGGGAAGTGGCAATCAGCCCCAGCATTTT. It encodes CASSFLGSGNQPQHF.